This is a list of T cell receptor beta chains from one sample in a study of human T cells and chemical hapten exposure. Using its own MiXCR run on the RACE reads, TCRdb lists one record per CDR3 protein. This table has fewer than 400,000 distinct CDR3 sequences, 5.5% to 8% appearing once. Sequences were derived from whole blood, sampled in connection with sensitization to the hapten diphenylcyclopropenone (DPC). Every receptor here comes from a woman aged 18-29 years with alopecia areata. Some clones in this sample may be carry-over from other donors' samples. The CDR3 runs from the conserved cysteine through the conserved F or W. D genes are given only for firm matches. Clone size is stated in some rows and not others, as once, few, many or a class when expanded.

clone size	D gene	J gene	V gene	CDR3 protein	CDR3 DNA
many	.	TRBJ2-3	TRBV4-3	CASSQGLRTDTQYF	TGCGCCAGCAGCCAAGGTCTCCGCACAGATACGCAGTATTTT
.	.	TRBJ2-2	TRBV18	CASSPASGNTGELFF	TGTGCCAGCTCACCAGCCAGCGGAAACACCGGGGAGCTGTTTTTT
many	TRBD1	TRBJ2-4	TRBV11-3	CASSPGTGGGENIQYF	TGTGCCAGCAGCCCCGGGACAGGGGGCGGCGAAAACATTCAGTACTTC
few	.	TRBJ2-2	TRBV7-3	CASSPTGGPTGELFF	TGTGCCAGCAGCCCCACTGGGGGCCCCACCGGGGAGCTGTTTTTT
few	.	TRBJ1-1	TRBV6-5	CASWSGWGNTEAFF	TGTGCCAGTTGGTCAGGGTGGGGGAACACTGAAGCTTTCTTT
.	.	TRBJ2-3	TRBV28	CASSWGAPTQYF	TGTGCCAGCAGCTGGGGGGCACCGACGCAGTATTTT
many	TRBD2	TRBJ2-5	TRBV14	CASSPGEASGGPQETQYF	TGTGCCAGCAGCCCAGGCGAGGCTAGCGGGGGACCCCAAGAGACCCAGTACTTC
.	TRBD1	TRBJ1-2	TRBV4-3	CASSQDRVSGGADGYTF	TGCGCCAGCAGCCAAGATAGGGTGTCAGGGGGCGCGGATGGCTACACCTTC
few	TRBD1	TRBJ1-6	TRBV6-6	CASSYRQGYSPLHF	TGTGCCAGCAGTTATAGACAGGGGTATTCACCCCTCCACTTT
few	.	TRBJ1-1	TRBV6-5	CASSYSPYYTEAFF	TGTGCCAGCAGTTACTCGCCTTACTACACTGAAGCTTTCTTT
many	.	TRBJ2-7	TRBV5-1	CASSLRGDEQYF	TGCGCCAGCAGCCTGAGAGGGGACGAGCAGTACTTC
.	TRBD2	TRBJ2-1	TRBV28	CATFRGGSYNEQFF	TGTGCCACCTTCCGGGGGGGCTCCTACAATGAGCAGTTCTTC
many	TRBD1	TRBJ2-1	TRBV12-3/TRBV12-4	CASKSPGRGWNEQFF	TGTGCCAGCAAATCCCCGGGCAGGGGGTGGAATGAGCAGTTCTTC
many	.	TRBJ2-3	TRBV6-5	CASSFGDPGTDTQYF	TGTGCCAGCAGTTTTGGAGATCCCGGCACAGATACGCAGTATTTT
.	TRBD1	TRBJ2-7	TRBV15	CATSTSTGTGGSYEQYF	TGTGCCACCAGCACATCGACCGGGACAGGGGGCTCCTACGAGCAGTACTTC
many	TRBD1	TRBJ2-7	TRBV10-3	CAIGQGSYEQYF	TGTGCCATCGGACAGGGGTCCTACGAGCAGTACTTC
.	.	TRBJ1-1	TRBV28	CASILNTEAFF	TGTGCCAGCATTCTGAACACTGAAGCTTTCTTT
.	TRBD2	TRBJ2-1	TRBV5-5	CASSLTSGGAYNEQFF	TGTGCCAGCAGCCTAACTAGCGGGGGGGCCTACAATGAGCAGTTCTTC